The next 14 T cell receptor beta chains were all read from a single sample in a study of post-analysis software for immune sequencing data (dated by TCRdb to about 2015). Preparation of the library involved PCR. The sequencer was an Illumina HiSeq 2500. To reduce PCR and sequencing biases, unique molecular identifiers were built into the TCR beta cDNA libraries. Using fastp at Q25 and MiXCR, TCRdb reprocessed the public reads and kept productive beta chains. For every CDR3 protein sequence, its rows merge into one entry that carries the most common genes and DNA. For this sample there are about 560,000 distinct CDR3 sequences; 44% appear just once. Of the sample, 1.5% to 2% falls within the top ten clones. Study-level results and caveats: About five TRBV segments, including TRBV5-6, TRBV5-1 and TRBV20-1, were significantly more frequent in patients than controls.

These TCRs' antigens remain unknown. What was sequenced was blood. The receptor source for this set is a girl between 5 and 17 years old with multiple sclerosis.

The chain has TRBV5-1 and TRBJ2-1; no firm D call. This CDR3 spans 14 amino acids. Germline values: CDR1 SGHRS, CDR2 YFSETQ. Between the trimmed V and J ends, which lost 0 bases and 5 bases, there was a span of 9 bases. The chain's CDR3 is CASSLASPNNEQFF. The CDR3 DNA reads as TGCGCCAGCAGCTTGGCCTCTCCTAACAATGAGCAGTTCTTC. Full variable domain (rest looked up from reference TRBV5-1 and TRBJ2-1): KAGVTQTPRYLIKTRGQQVTLSCSPISGHRSVSWYQQTPGQGLQFLFEYFSETQRNKGNFPGRFSGRQFSNSRSEMNVSTLELGDSALYLCASSLASPNNEQFFGPGTRLTVL.

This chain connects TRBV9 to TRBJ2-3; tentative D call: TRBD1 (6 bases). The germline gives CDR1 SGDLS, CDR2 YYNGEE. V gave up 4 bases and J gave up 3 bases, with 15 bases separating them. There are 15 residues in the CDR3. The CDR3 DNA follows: TGTGCCAGCAGCCCCCGGGTGGGGGCAACAGATACGCAGTATTTT. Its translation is CASSPRVGATDTQYF.

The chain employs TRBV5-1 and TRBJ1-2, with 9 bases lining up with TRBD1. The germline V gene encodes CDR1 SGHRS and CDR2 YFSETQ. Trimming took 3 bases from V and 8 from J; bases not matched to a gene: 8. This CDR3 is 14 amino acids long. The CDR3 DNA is TGCGCCAGCAGCTCGGACAGGGGCAGAGGCGGCTACACCTTC. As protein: CASSSDRGRGGYTF.

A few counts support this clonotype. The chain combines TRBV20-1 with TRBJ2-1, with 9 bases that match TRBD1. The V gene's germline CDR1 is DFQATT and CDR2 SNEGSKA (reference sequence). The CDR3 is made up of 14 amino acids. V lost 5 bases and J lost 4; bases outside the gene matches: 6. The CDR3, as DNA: TGCAGTGCTGACCACAGGGGGCTGTACAATGAGCAGTTCTTC. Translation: CSADHRGLYNEQFF.

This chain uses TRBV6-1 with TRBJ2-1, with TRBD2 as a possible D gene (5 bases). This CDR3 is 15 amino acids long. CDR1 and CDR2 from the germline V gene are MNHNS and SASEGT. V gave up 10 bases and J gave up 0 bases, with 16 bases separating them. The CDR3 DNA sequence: TGTGCCACCACGACCGAGCGGAGCTCCTACAATGAGCAGTTCTTC. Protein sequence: CATTTERSSYNEQFF.

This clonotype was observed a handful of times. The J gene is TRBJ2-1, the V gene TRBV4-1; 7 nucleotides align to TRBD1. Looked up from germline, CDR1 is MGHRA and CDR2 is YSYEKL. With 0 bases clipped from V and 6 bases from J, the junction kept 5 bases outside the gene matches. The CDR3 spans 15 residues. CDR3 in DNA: TGCGCCAGCAGCCAAGATGAGGGGGCCGGCAATGAGCAGTTCTTC. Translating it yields CASSQDEGAGNEQFF.

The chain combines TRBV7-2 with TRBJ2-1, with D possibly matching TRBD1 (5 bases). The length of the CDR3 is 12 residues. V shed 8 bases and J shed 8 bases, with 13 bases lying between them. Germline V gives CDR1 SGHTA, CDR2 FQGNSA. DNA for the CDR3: TGTGCCAGCTCCAGGGCATTCGATGAGCAGTTCTTC. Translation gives CASSRAFDEQFF.

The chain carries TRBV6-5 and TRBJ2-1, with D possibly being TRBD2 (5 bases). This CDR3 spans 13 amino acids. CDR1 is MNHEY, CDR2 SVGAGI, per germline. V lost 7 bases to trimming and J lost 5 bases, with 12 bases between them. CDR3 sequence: CASTKRPDNEQFF. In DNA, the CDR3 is TGTGCCAGCACCAAGCGGCCAGACAATGAGCAGTTCTTC.

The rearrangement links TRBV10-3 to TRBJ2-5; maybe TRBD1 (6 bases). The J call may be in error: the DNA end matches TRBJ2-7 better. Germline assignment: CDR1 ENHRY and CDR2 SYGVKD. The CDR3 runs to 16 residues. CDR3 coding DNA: TGTGCCATCAGTGGTTCGGGACAAGGGATGAGCTACGAGCAGTACTTC. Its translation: CAISGSGQGMSYEQYF.

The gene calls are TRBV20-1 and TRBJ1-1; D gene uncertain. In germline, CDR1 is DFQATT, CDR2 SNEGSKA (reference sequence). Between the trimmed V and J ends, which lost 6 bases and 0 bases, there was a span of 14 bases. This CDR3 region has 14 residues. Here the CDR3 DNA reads TGCAGTGCGAGGAATTTTGGGATGAACACTGAAGCTTTCTTT. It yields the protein CSARNFGMNTEAFF.

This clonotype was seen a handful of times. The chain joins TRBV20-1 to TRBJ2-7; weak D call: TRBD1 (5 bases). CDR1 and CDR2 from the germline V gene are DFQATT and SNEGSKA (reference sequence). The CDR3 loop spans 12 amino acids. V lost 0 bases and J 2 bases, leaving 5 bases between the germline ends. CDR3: CSARDRAYEQYF. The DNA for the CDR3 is TGCAGTGCTAGAGACAGGGCCTACGAGCAGTACTTC.

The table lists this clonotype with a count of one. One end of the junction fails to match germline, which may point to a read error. CDR3 region: CASIREPFSGANVPTF. Written as DNA, the CDR3 is TGTGCCAGCATACGGGAGCCCTTCTCTGGGGCCAACGTCCCGACTTTC. The chain carries TRBV12-3 or TRBV12-4 and TRBJ2-6, with a weak D call TRBD2 (6 bases). This CDR3 is built from 16 residues.

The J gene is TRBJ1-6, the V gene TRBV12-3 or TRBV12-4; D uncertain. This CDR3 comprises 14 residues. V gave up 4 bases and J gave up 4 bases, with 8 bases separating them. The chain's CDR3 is CASSSPLYNSPLHF. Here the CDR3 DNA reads TGTGCCAGCAGTTCGCCTTTATATAATTCACCCCTCCACTTT.

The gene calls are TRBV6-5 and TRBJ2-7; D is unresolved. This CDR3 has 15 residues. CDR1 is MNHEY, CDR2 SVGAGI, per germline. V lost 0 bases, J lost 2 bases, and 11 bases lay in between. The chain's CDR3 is CASSYSPGSPYEQYF. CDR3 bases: TGTGCCAGCAGTTACTCTCCAGGCTCCCCCTACGAGCAGTACTTC.